The 27 T cell receptor beta chains below all came from one sample that was sequenced in a study of blood T cell repertoires in COVID-19. Libraries were prepared by immunoSEQ multiplex PCR; TCRdb keeps only in-frame clonotypes and omits some of them. The data hold approximately 90,000 clones, with around nine tenths observed a single time. The sequenced sample consisted of peripheral blood. The receptors were gathered from a woman in her 70s with acute or convalescent COVID-19.

The rearrangement joins TRBV6-5 to TRBJ1-3; 11 bases match TRBD1. The CDR3 totals 16 residues. Germline V gives CDR1 MNHEY, CDR2 SVGAGI. Trimming took 2 bases from V and 4 from J; bases not matched to a gene: 4. The CDR3 DNA is TGTGCCAGCAGTTACCTAGGACAGGGGGCAGGAAACACCATATATTTT. Amino acid sequence: CASSYLGQGAGNTIYF.

The V gene is TRBV6-5, the J gene TRBJ1-5; 10 nucleotides align to TRBD1. Germline assignment: CDR1 MNHEY and CDR2 SVGAGI. V was pared by 2 bases and J by 6 bases, with 4 bases of the junction left unmatched. This CDR3 region has 15 residues. The CDR3 DNA reads TGTGCCAGCAGTTACGCCGGGACAGGGGTTCAGCCCCAGCATTTT. Protein sequence: CASSYAGTGVQPQHF.

The chain recombines TRBV5-6 with TRBJ1-6, with D maybe TRBD1 (6 bases). V was pared by 7 bases and J by 6 bases, with 17 bases between. Per germline, CDR1 SGHDT and CDR2 YYEEEE. There are 15 residues in the CDR3. The CDR3 loop is CASGILGQRNSPLHF. The CDR3 nucleotides read TGTGCCAGCGGCATTTTAGGACAGCGTAATTCACCCCTCCACTTT.

The CDR3 protein is CASSLEGHTEAFF. Written as DNA, the CDR3 is TGCGCCAGCAGCTTGGAGGGGCACACTGAAGCTTTCTTT. The chain links TRBV5-1 to TRBJ1-1, with D possibly TRBD1 on 5 matching bases. Germline values: CDR1 SGHRS, CDR2 YFSETQ. This CDR3 contains 13 residues. Trimming took 0 bases from V and 3 from J, leaving 6 bases between them.

This clone turned up a few times. V and J are TRBV27 and TRBJ2-1; 9 nucleotides match TRBD1. V was pared by 3 bases and J by 7 bases, with 7 bases of the junction left unmatched. The CDR3 is made up of 15 amino acids. Per the germline V gene, CDR1 is MNHEY and CDR2 is SMNVEV (reference sequence). Here the CDR3 DNA reads TGTGCCAGCAGTTTTTACCTGACAGGGGGAAATGAGCAGTTCTTC. Amino acid sequence: CASSFYLTGGNEQFF.

There are a few counts of this clone. The J gene is TRBJ1-5, the V gene TRBV19, with D possibly TRBD1 on 5 matching bases. The V gene's germline CDR1 is LNHDA and CDR2 SQIVND (reference sequence). V shed 0 bases and J shed 6 bases, with 9 bases lying between them. The CDR3 length is 14 residues. This CDR3 reads CASSIDRVTQPQHF. CDR3 nucleotides: TGTGCCAGTAGTATAGACAGGGTTACTCAGCCCCAGCATTTT.

V is TRBV11-2 and J is TRBJ2-2, with unresolved D. CDR3 length equals 15 residues. V lost 2 bases and J lost 0, with 7 bases in between. Looked up from germline, CDR1 is SGHAT and CDR2 is FQNNGV. The CDR3: CASSLRETNTGELFF. CDR3 sequence (DNA): TGTGCCAGCAGCTTAAGAGAAACGAACACCGGGGAGCTGTTTTTT.

The J gene is TRBJ2-7, the V gene TRBV28; a possible D gene is TRBD2 (5 bases). Trimming left V 8 bases short and J 3 bases short, with 8 bases between. CDR1 and CDR2 (germline): MDHEN, SYDVKM. The CDR3 totals 11 residues. For the CDR3, the DNA is TGTGCCAGCTGTCGGGACTACGAGCAGTACTTC. Its protein is CASCRDYEQYF.

The chain joins TRBV5-1 to TRBJ2-7; 9 nucleotides line up with TRBD1. Germline assignment: CDR1 SGHRS and CDR2 YFSETQ. V trimming: 0 bases; J trimming: 9 bases; junction bases outside the gene matches: 7. CDR3 length: 14 residues. CDR3 region: CASSLGQGEFGQYF. Here the CDR3 DNA reads TGCGCCAGCAGCTTGGGACAGGGGGAATTTGGGCAGTACTTC. The whole variable domain, filled in from reference TRBV5-1 and TRBJ2-7, reads KAGVTQTPRYLIKTRGQQVTLSCSPISGHRSVSWYQQTPGQGLQFLFEYFSETQRNKGNFPGRFSGRQFSNSRSEMNVSTLELGDSALYLCASSLGQGEFGQYFGPGTRLTVT.

The chain carries TRBV7-6 and TRBJ2-7, with 7 bases lining up with TRBD1. With V trimmed by 2 bases and J by 4 bases, 8 bases remained unmatched. Germline V gene lookup returns CDR1 SGHVS and CDR2 FNYEAQ. The CDR3 has 15 amino acids. CDR3 in amino acids: CASSLHLPGGYEQYV. The CDR3 DNA is TGTGCCAGCAGCTTACATCTGCCAGGGGGATACGAGCAGTACGTC.

The rearrangement joins TRBV6-2 or TRBV6-3 to TRBJ2-6; weak D call: TRBD1 (5 bases). The CDR3 spans 16 residues. Trimming removed 0 bases at V and 4 bases at J, with 10 bases between. CDR1 and CDR2 (germline): MNHEY, SVGEGT. The CDR3 DNA is TGTGCCAGCAGTTACTCGATAGGGGCAGGGGCCAACGTCCTGACTTTC. Translation gives CASSYSIGAGANVLTF.

The V call is TRBV12-3 or TRBV12-4, the J call TRBJ2-5; the match to TRBD2 covers 7 bases. The length of the CDR3 is 12 residues. Trimming took 0 bases from V and 9 from J; bases not matched to a gene: 1. CDR3 loop: CASSLAGGAQYF. The CDR3 nucleotides read TGTGCCAGCAGTTTAGCGGGGGGGGCCCAGTACTTC.

The chain joins TRBV18 to TRBJ2-7; D unclear. CDR3 size: 14 residues. Trimming shortened V by 2 bases and J by 6 bases, and 14 bases separated the two germline ends. CDR1 is KGHSH, CDR2 LQKENI, per germline. The CDR3 reads CASSPKIQQSEQYF. As DNA, the CDR3 is TGTGCCAGCTCACCAAAAATTCAACAGTCCGAGCAGTACTTC.

The gene calls are TRBV2 and TRBJ1-2; D gene unclear. The V and J ends lost 2 bases and 2 bases respectively, with 3 bases between them. The CDR3 sequence is 12 residues long. CDR1 and CDR2 from the germline V gene are SNHLY and FYNNEI. The DNA for the CDR3 is TGTGCCAGCAGTGAACAGAACTATGGCTACACCTTC. Its translation is CASSEQNYGYTF.

J is TRBJ2-5 and V is TRBV5-1; weak D call: TRBD2 (5 bases). The CDR3 covers 14 residues. Trimming removed 4 bases at V and 2 bases at J, with 12 bases between. Germline-derived CDR1 and CDR2 are SGHRS and YFSETQ. This chain's CDR3 is CASSPGNQQETQYF. In DNA, the CDR3 is TGCGCCAGCAGCCCCGGGAACCAACAAGAGACCCAGTACTTC.

The rearrangement links TRBV19 to TRBJ1-5; 10 nucleotides match TRBD1. Germline values: CDR1 LNHDA, CDR2 SQIVND (reference sequence). There are 17 residues in the CDR3. V lost 6 bases to trimming and J lost 3 bases; unmatched junction nucleotides: 11. Written as DNA, the CDR3 is TGTGCCAGTAGCACCGGGACAGGGGCTCGGGACAATCAGCCCCAGCATTTT. It encodes CASSTGTGARDNQPQHF.

CDR3 DNA sequence: TGCGCCAGCAGCTCGGGAAACACTGAAGCTTTCTTT. Translating it yields CASSSGNTEAFF. The V gene is TRBV5-1, the J gene TRBJ1-1; D gene uncertain. Germline loops: CDR1 SGHRS, CDR2 YFSETQ. This CDR3 comprises 12 residues. Trimming removed 3 bases from V and 2 bases from J, with 5 bases in between.

The rearrangement joins TRBV3-1 (or the pseudogene TRBV3-2) to TRBJ2-4; 12 bases agree with TRBD2. V shed 0 bases, J shed 4 bases, and the junction held 10 bases outside the gene matches. Germline CDR1 and CDR2: LGHDT and YNNKEL (reference sequence). This CDR3 has 19 residues. This CDR3 reads CASSQELAGGPVAKNIQYF. The DNA for the CDR3 is TGTGCCAGCAGCCAAGAGCTAGCGGGAGGGCCGGTTGCGAAAAACATTCAGTACTTC.

A note on this clone: The junction departs from germline at one end; a sequencing error may be responsible. CDR3 nucleotide sequence: TGCGCCAGCACTGAGAGGGGCACCGGGGAGCTGTTTTTT. It is translated as CASTERGTGELFF. The chain has TRBV10-1 and TRBJ2-2; the D call may be TRBD1 or TRBD2 (5 bases each). CDR3 size: 13 residues. From germline, CDR1 is WNHNN and CDR2 SYGVQD (reference sequence).

This chain links TRBV7-9 with TRBJ2-7; 7 bases agree with TRBD1. The germline CDR1 and CDR2 sequences are SEHNR and FQNEAQ (reference sequence). CDR3 size: 13 residues. J lost 3 bases, V lost 2 bases, and 1 base had no gene match. CDR3 coding DNA: TGTGCCAGCAGCTTACAGGGGGACTACGAGCAGTACTTC. Protein: CASSLQGDYEQYF.

J is TRBJ1-1 and V is TRBV10-2; 7 nucleotides line up with TRBD1. CDR3 size: 15 residues. V lost 3 bases, J lost 0 bases, and 4 bases stayed unmatched. Germline V gene sequence: CDR1 WSHSY, CDR2 SAAADI. CDR3 in DNA: TGCGCCAGCAGTGAAGGGGGCGGAATGAACACTGAAGCTTTCTTT. It is translated as CASSEGGGMNTEAFF.

The chain employs TRBV4-1 and TRBJ1-1; 9 nucleotides line up with TRBD1. This CDR3 spans 15 amino acids. The trim removed 2 bases at V and 1 base at J, leaving 2 bases unmatched. Germline V gives CDR1 MGHRA, CDR2 YSYEKL. CDR3 residues: CASSQPTGGNTEAFF. CDR3 nucleotides: TGCGCCAGCAGCCAACCGACAGGGGGGAACACTGAAGCTTTCTTT.

As for this clone: The same CDR3 also results from other DNA sequences found in this sample. The chain couples TRBV5-1 to TRBJ1-1; a weak D match, TRBD1 (5 bases). The ends were cut back, 4 bases at V and 2 bases at J, with 12 bases in the middle. The germline V gene encodes CDR1 SGHRS and CDR2 YFSETQ. The CDR3 length is 14 residues. In DNA form, the CDR3 reads TGCGCCAGCAGCAGGCTGGGGGGAAACACTGAAGCTTTCTTT. It codes for CASSRLGGNTEAFF. Full variable domain (remainder filled in from reference TRBV5-1 and TRBJ1-1): KAGVTQTPRYLIKTRGQQVTLSCSPISGHRSVSWYQQTPGQGLQFLFEYFSETQRNKGNFPGRFSGRQFSNSRSEMNVSTLELGDSALYLCASSRLGGNTEAFFGQGTRLTVV.

The chain is built from TRBV27 and TRBJ2-1, with a possible D match to TRBD2 (6 bases). The germline V gene encodes CDR1 MNHEY and CDR2 SMNVEV (reference sequence). The ends were cut back, 6 bases at V and 6 bases at J, with 24 bases in the middle. The CDR3 covers 17 residues. CDR3 nucleotides: TGTGCCAGCAGCTCCCCCCGCGGGGCGAGGGCGTTCAATGAGCAGTTCTTC. This sequence encodes CASSSPRGARAFNEQFF.

The chain is built from TRBV28 and TRBJ1-5, with TRBD1 matching over 10 bases. This CDR3 has 16 amino acids. V dropped 2 bases and J dropped 3; count of bases not matched to a gene: 4. The germline CDR1 and CDR2 sequences are MDHEN and SYDVKM. CDR3 sequence reads: CASSLMTGGSNQPQHF. CDR3 nucleotides: TGTGCCAGCAGTTTAATGACAGGGGGCTCCAATCAGCCCCAGCATTTT.

The rearrangement uses TRBV2 and TRBJ2-2, with D possibly TRBD1 on 5 matching bases. This CDR3 spans 15 amino acids. Trimming took off 7 bases at V and 4 bases at J, with 16 bases between the two ends. Germline V lookup: CDR1 SNHLY, CDR2 FYNNEI. Written as DNA, the CDR3 is TGTGCCAGCAATTCCGACAGATCGGCCACCGGGGAGCTGTTTTTT. Protein product: CASNSDRSATGELFF.

The V and J genes are TRBV6-1 and TRBJ1-1; TRBD1 is a possible D gene (5 bases). Trimming left V 3 bases short and J 2 bases short, with 10 bases between. Germline V lookup: CDR1 MNHNS, CDR2 SASEGT. The CDR3 contains 14 residues. The CDR3 sequence is CASSDRTRNTEAFF. CDR3 coding DNA: TGTGCCAGCAGTGACAGGACAAGAAACACTGAAGCTTTCTTT.